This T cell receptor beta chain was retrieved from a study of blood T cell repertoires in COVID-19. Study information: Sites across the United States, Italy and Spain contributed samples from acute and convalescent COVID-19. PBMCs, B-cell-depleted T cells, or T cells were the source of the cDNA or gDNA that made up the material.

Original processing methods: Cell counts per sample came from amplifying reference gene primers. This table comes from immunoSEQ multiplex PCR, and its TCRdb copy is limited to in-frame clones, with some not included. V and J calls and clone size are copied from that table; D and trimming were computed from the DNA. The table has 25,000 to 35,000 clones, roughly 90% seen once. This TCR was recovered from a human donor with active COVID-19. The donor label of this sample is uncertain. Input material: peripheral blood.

The CDR3 DNA follows: TGTGCCAGCAGCTTCAGGGGGCGAGACACTGAAGCTTTCTTT. Protein sequence: CASSFRGRDTEAFF. The J gene is TRBJ1-1, the V gene TRBV5-8; 8 nucleotides line up with TRBD1. Per the germline V gene, CDR1 is SGHTS and CDR2 is YDEGEE. CDR3 size: 14 residues. V shed 2 bases, J shed 3 bases, and the junction held 3 bases outside the gene matches. Full variable domain (remainder filled in from reference TRBV5-8 and TRBJ1-1): EAGVTQSPTHLIKTRGQQATLRCSPISGHTSVYWYQQALGLGLQFLLWYDEGEERNRGNFPPRFSGRQFPNYSSELNVNALELEDSALYLCASSFRGRDTEAFFGQGTRLTVV.